A single sample gave rise to the 2 T cell receptor beta chains below, sequenced in a study of cytomegalovirus exposure and HLA in healthy donors. PCR primers comprised 60 Vbeta and 13 Jbeta primers. The protocol was immunoSEQ multiplex PCR, while the TCRdb copy is restricted to in-frame clones and leaves out a portion. This sample has 130,000 or so clones, with approximately 76% found just once. Input material: PBMCs. The receptor set was obtained from a man aged 35 to 55 in good health and CMV-seronegative.

V usage is TRBV10-2 and J usage is TRBJ2-5; D might be TRBD2 (6 bases). In germline, CDR1 is WSHSY, CDR2 SAAADI. Between the trimmed V and J ends, which lost 2 bases and 0 bases, there was a span of 10 bases. This CDR3 has 15 amino acids. CDR3 protein: CASSEASVYQETQYF. The CDR3 DNA sequence: TGCGCCAGCAGTGAGGCTAGCGTGTACCAAGAGACCCAGTACTTC.

V usage is TRBV10-3 and J usage is TRBJ1-5; D not certain. Germline V gene data show CDR1 as ENHRY and CDR2 as SYGVKD. This CDR3 spans 15 amino acids. Trimming shortened V by 10 bases and J by 0 bases, and 16 bases separated the two germline ends. The DNA for the CDR3 is TGTGCCACCCGGACGGAGGACTTTAGCAATCAGCCCCAGCATTTT. Translating gives CATRTEDFSNQPQHF.